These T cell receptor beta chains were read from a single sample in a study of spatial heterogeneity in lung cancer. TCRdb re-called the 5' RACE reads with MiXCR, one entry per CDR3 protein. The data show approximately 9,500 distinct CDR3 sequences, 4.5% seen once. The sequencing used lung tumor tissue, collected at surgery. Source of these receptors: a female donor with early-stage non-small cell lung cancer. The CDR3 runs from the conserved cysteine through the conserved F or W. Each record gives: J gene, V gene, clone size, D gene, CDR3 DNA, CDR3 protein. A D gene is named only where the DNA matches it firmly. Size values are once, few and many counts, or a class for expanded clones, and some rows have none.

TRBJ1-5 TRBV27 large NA TGTGCCAGCAGTCCTTCTAGCAATCAGCCCCAGCATTTT CASSPSSNQPQHF
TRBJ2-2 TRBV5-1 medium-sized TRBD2 TGCGCCAGCAGCGAGGGACTAGCGGTGGGGGAGCTGTTTTTT CASSEGLAVGELFF
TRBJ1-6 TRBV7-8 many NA TGTGCCAGCAGCTTGGTAACAGGGATGGGTGATGGTTCACCCCTCCACTTT CASSLVTGMGDGSPLHF
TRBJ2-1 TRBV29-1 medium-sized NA TGCAGCGTTGTGTCCACCACAAGCTCCTACAATGAGCAGTTCTTC CSVVSTTSSYNEQFF
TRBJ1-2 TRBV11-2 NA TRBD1 TGTGCCAGCAGCTTGACAGGGCGCTATGGCTACAACTTC CASSLTGRYGYNF
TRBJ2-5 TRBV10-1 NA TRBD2 TGCGCCAGCAGTGAATTAGCGGGAGTGGAAGAGACCCAGTACTTC CASSELAGVEETQYF
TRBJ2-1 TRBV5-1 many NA TGCGCCAGCAGCACGGGACTCGTGTACAATGAGCAGTTCTTC CASSTGLVYNEQFF
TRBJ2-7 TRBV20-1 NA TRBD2 TGCAGTGCTACCCCCTTACTAGCGGGAGGGTTATACGAGCAGTACTTC CSATPLLAGGLYEQYF
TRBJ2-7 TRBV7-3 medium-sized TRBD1 TGTGCCAGCAGCCCCACAGGGGGTCCCTACGAGCAGTACTTC CASSPTGGPYEQYF
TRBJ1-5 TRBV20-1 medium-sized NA TGCAGTGCTAGAGATAGGTTTGAAGGGAAGCCCCAGCATTTT CSARDRFEGKPQHF
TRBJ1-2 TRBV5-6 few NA TGTGCCAGCAGCTCGATCTGGACAGACCGCTATGGCTACAACTTC CASSSIWTDRYGYNF
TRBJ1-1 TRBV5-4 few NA TGTGCCAGCAGCGACCGTGGTTTCAAGGAAGCTTTCTTT CASSDRGFKEAFF
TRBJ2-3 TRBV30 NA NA TGTGCCTGGAGTGTATTCTCGGCTAGCACAGATACGCAGTATTTT CAWSVFSASTDTQYF
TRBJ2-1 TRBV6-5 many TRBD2 TGTGCCAGCAGAGATGGCGGGGACTATTACAATGAGCAGTTCTTC CASRDGGDYYNEQFF
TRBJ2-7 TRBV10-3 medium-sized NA TGTGCCATCAGTCGGACAGTTACGGACGAGCAGTACTTC CAISRTVTDEQYF
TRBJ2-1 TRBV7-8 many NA TGTGCCAGCAGCTTGGGACTTATGAATGAGCAGTTCTTC CASSLGLMNEQFF
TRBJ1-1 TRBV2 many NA TGTGCCAGCAGTGAAGCCTGTGAAGCTTTCTTT CASSEACEAFF
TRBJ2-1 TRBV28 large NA TGTGCCAGCAGTACTACTGAGACCTACAATGAGCAGTTCTTC CASSTTETYNEQFF
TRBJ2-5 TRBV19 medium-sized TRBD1 TGTGCCAGTAGAGGACAGGGACAAGAGACCCAGTACTTC CASRGQGQETQYF
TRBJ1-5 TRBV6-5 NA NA TGTGCCAGTAAACAGGGTGGAGGTCAGCCCCAGCATTTT CASKQGGGQPQHF
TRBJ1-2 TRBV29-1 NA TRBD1 TGCAGCGTCACCACTAGGGACAGGGGGAACTATGGCTACACCTTC CSVTTRDRGNYGYTF
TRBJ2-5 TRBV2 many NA TGTGCCAGCAGTGGTGTAGCGCCCTCCGAGTACTTC CASSGVAPSEYF
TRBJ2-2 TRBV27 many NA TGTGCCAGCAGTTCAACCAGCAAATGGACCGGGGAGCTGTTTTTT CASSSTSKWTGELFF
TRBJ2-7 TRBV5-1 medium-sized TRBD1 TGCGCCAGCAGCACGGGACAGGGGGGGAGTGGCGAGCAGTACTTC CASSTGQGGSGEQYF
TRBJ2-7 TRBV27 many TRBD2 TGTGCCAGCAGTCTAGCGGGAGAGGTCTACGAGCAGTACTTC CASSLAGEVYEQYF
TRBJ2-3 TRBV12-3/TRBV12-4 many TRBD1 TGTGCCAGCAGTCCCTCACAGGGGGCCGTGACAGATACGCAGTATTTT CASSPSQGAVTDTQYF
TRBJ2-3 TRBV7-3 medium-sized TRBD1 TGTGCCAGCAGCCCAGGACAGGGCGGCACAGATACGCAGTATTTT CASSPGQGGTDTQYF
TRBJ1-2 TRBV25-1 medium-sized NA TGTGCCAGCAGTGCAAATGGCAACTATGGCTACACCTTC CASSANGNYGYTF
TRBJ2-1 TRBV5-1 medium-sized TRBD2 TGCGCCAGCAGCATCGGGACTAACTCCGATGAGCAGTTCTTC CASSIGTNSDEQFF
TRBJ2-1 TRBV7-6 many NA TGTGCCAGCAGCGAGCTCGGGGGACGTAAGTTCTTC CASSELGGRKFF
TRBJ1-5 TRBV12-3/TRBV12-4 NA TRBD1 TGTGCCAGCAGTTGGGGACAGGGGGACCGAGGTCAGCCCCAGCATTTT CASSWGQGDRGQPQHF
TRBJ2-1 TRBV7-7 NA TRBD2 TGTGCTAGCAGCTTTACAGCTAGCGGGGAGCAGTTCTTC CASSFTASGEQFF
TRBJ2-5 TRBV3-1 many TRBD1 TGTGCCAGCAGCCCCTGGACAGGGGGTGGTGACCAAGAGACCCAGTACTTC CASSPWTGGGDQETQYF
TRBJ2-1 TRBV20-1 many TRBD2 TGCAGTGCCAGGAATAGCGGGAGGAGCGGCAATGAGCAGTTCTTC CSARNSGRSGNEQFF
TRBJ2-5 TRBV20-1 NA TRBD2 TGCAGTGCTAGATTACTAGCGGGGAAATGGCAAGAGACCCAGTACTTC CSARLLAGKWQETQYF
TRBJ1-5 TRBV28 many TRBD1 TGTGCCAGCAGTTTATTTCAGGGGGCTCAGCCCCAGCATTTT CASSLFQGAQPQHF
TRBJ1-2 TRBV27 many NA TGTGCCAGCAAATGGAGGGATCGGGGGGGCTACACCTTC CASKWRDRGGYTF
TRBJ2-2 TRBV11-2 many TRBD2 TGTGCCAGCAGCTCACCGGGACTAAGGGCCGGGGAGCTGTTTTTT CASSSPGLRAGELFF
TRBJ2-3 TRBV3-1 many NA TGTGCCAGCAGCCAAGGAGGCCTGGGGGATACGCAGTATTTT CASSQGGLGDTQYF
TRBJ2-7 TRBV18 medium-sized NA TGTGCCAGCTCACCGGGACTCGACTACGAGCAGTACTTC CASSPGLDYEQYF
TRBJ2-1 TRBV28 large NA TGTGCCAGCAGTTCCCCCCCCGGGTTCCAGTTCTTC CASSSPPGFQFF
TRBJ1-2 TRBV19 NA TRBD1 TGTGCCACCCGCCTTAACAGGGGAGCTAACTATGGCTACACCTTC CATRLNRGANYGYTF
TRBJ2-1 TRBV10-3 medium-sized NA TGTGCCATCACGGAGGAACCTAGCTCCTACAATGAGCAGTTCTTC CAITEEPSSYNEQFF
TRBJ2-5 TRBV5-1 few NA TGCGCCAGCAGAAGCGGCGAGGCGGCCCAGTACTTC CASRSGEAAQYF
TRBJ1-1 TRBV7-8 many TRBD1 TGTGCCAGCAGCCAAAGGGGGCGGGGGACTGAAGCTTTCTTT CASSQRGRGTEAFF
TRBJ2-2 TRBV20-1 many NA TGCAGTGCAGAGAAGAACACCGGGGAGCTGTTTTTT CSAEKNTGELFF
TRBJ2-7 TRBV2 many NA TGTGCCAGCACTGAGGGTGACTACGAGCAGTACTTC CASTEGDYEQYF
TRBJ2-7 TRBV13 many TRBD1 TGTGCCAGCAGCTTCAAAGGGACAGGATCCTACGAGCAGTACTTC CASSFKGTGSYEQYF
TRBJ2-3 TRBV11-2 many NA TGTGCCAGCAGCTTTGGGAGCAGCACAGATACGCAGTATTTT CASSFGSSTDTQYF
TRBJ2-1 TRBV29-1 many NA TGCAGCGTTGAGGAGCAGAGCGGTCACAATGAGCAGTTCTTC CSVEEQSGHNEQFF